This T cell receptor beta chain came from a study of identical twins. Study results and caveats: Insertions ran lower in abundant cord blood beta clonotypes, though not in memory repertoires.

As regards this clonotype: What it binds is unknown.

The germline CDR1 and CDR2 sequences are SGHRS and YFSETQ. The V end was cut by 0 bases, the J end by 2 bases, with 10 bases between. The CDR3 covers 15 residues. A universal primer site was added by template switching, and unique molecular identifiers were carried by the cDNA. Using its own MiXCR run on the 5' RACE reads, TCRdb lists one record per CDR3 protein. The data show fewer than 900,000 distinct CDR3 sequences, approximately 21% seen once. The data were also submitted as part of a second study, on T cells expressing NK-cell markers. That report adds: Anti-gamma-delta TCR antibody use in several experiments restricted sorting to alpha-beta TCR T cells. These clonotypes also led the CD3+CD56-NKG2C+ fraction in a handful of donors.

Input material: PBMCs. The J gene is TRBJ2-3, the V gene TRBV5-1; D remains unclear. The TCR originated in a woman aged 18-29 years in good health. CDR3 sequence reads: CASSLGGWDTDTQYF. The CDR3 nucleotides read TGCGCCAGCAGCTTGGGTGGCTGGGACACAGATACGCAGTATTTT.